This T cell receptor beta chain is drawn from a study of CD8+ T cells in alopecia areata. Study summary: Patients took tofacitinib for 6 to 18 months, followed by 6 drug-free months. General study findings and limits: Persistence in scalp and blood during tofacitinib was observed for many expanded lesional clones. Tofacitinib produced a significant decrease in scalp clonality and in expanded CD8+ clones among the top 100.

RNA was extracted and reverse transcribed into cDNA as the sequencing template. Only in-frame clones appear in the TCRdb table, and some are missing; sequencing was by immunoSEQ multiplex PCR. The data contain about 260,000 clones, over 45% of them singletons. To note about this clone: Its antigen remains unknown.

Documented treatment: oral pan-JAK inhibitor, 5-10 mg twice daily. The sequence derives from a human donor with alopecia areata. The sequencing used CD4+ T cells sorted from blood, collected at approximately week 51, from a patient treated with tofacitinib.

CDR3 sequence: CASSYAGSYGYTF. The CDR3, as DNA: TGTGCCAGCAGTTACGCAGGGTCCTATGGCTACACCTTC. This chain joins TRBV6-5 and TRBJ1-2, with D perhaps TRBD1 (5 bases). Trimming pared 2 bases from V and 4 bases from J, leaving 8 bases between. The CDR3 extends over 13 amino acids. The germline gives CDR1 MNHEY, CDR2 SVGAGI.